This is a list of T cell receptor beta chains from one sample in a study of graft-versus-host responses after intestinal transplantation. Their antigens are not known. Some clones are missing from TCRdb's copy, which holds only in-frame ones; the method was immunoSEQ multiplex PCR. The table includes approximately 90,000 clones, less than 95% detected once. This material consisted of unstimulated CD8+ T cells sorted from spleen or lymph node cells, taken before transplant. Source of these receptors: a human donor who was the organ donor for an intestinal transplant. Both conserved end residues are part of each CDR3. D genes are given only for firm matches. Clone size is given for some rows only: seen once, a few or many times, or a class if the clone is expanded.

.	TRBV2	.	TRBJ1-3	TGTGCCAGCAGTGGACCCAGGGAATCTGGAAACACCATATATTTT	CASSGPRESGNTIYF
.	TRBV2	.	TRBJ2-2	TGTGCCAGCATTCCAACGAACACCGGGGAGCTGTTTTTT	CASIPTNTGELFF
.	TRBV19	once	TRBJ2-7	TGTGCCAGTAGTATGGGCGCCTCCTACGAGCAGTACTTC	CASSMGASYEQYF
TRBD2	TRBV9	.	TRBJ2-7	TGTGCCAGCAGCGTAGATGGCGGGAGCTCCTACGAGCAGTACTTC	CASSVDGGSSYEQYF
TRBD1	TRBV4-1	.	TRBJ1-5	TGCGCCAGCAGCCAAGAAACCGGGACAGCACCCAATCAGCCCCAGCATTTT	CASSQETGTAPNQPQHF
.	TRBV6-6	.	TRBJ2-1	TGTGCCAGCACCCCCTTAGGCGGATTCAATGAGCAGTTCTTC	CASTPLGGFNEQFF
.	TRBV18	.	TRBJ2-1	TGTGCCAGCTCACCACCGGCGGCTACCAACTACAATGAGCAGTTCTTC	CASSPPAATNYNEQFF
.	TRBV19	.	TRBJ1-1	TGTGCCAGTAGTATTGGGGGCATGAACACTGAAGCTTTCTTT	CASSIGGMNTEAFF
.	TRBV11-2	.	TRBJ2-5	TGTGCCAGCAGCTTAATGGTCGCGAGCGAGCTAGAGACCCAGTACTTC	CASSLMVASELETQYF
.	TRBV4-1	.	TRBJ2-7	TGCGCCAGCAGCCAAAAAGGTGACACCTACGAGCAGTACTTC	CASSQKGDTYEQYF
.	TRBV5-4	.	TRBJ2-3	TGTGCCAGCAGCCTGCGACTATTCAGCGAGACCACAGATACGCAGTATTTT	CASSLRLFSETTDTQYF
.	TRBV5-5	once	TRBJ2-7	TGTGCCAGCAGCTTGGAAGGCTCCTACGAGCAGTACTTC	CASSLEGSYEQYF
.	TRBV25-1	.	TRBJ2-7	TGTGCCAGCAGTGAATTTACGGCAACAGGAGCGCCATACGAGCAGTACTTC	CASSEFTATGAPYEQYF
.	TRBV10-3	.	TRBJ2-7	TGTGCCATCAGTGAGGGGGACGAGCAGTACTTC	CAISEGDEQYF
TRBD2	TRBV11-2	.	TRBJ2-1	TGTGCCAGCAGCTCCCCCTCAGAGCGGGGTTGGTCCTACAATGAGCAGTTCTTC	CASSSPSERGWSYNEQFF
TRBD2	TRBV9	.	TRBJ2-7	TGTGCCAGCAGCGTAGCCCCCGGGACTAACTACGAGCAGTACTTC	CASSVAPGTNYEQYF
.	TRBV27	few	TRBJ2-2	TGTGCCAGCAGTTTAGGGGGCACCGGGGAGCTGTTTTTT	CASSLGGTGELFF
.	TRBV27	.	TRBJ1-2	.	CASSSSFRRHSYGYTF
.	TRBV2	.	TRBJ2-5	TGTGCCAGCGGGGGGGGCGAGACCCAGTACTTC	CASGGGETQYF
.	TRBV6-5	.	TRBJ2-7	TGTGCCAGCAGCTATTATGGGTCCTACTACGAGCAGTACTTC	CASSYYGSYYEQYF
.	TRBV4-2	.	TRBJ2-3	TGTGCCAGCAGCCAAGGACAGGAATACGGCACAGATACGCAGTATTTT	CASSQGQEYGTDTQYF
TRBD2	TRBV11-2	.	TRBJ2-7	TGTGCCAGCAGCTTAGTAACTAGCGGACCTTTATACGAGCAGTACTTC	CASSLVTSGPLYEQYF
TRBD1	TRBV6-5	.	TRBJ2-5	TGTGCCAGCAGTTACTCGACAGGGGCCTATGAGACCCAGTACTTC	CASSYSTGAYETQYF
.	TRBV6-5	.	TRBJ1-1	TGTGCCAGCAGTCCCGGGACATTTTCTGAAGCTTTCTTT	CASSPGTFSEAFF
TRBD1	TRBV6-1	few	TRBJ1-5	TGTGCCAGCAGTGAAGCGGCAGGGGGTAATCAGCCCCAGCATTTT	CASSEAAGGNQPQHF
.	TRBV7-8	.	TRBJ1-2	TGTGCCAGCAGCTTAGGTACCCAGGGAGGGATCTATGGCTACACCTTC	CASSLGTQGGIYGYTF
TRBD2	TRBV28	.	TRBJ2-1	TGTGCCAGCAGTTATGAAGGACTAGTCCTGAATGAGCAGTTCTTC	CASSYEGLVLNEQFF
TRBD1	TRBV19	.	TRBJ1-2	TGTGCCAGTAGGGATTTAACAGGGGACTATGGCTACACCTTC	CASRDLTGDYGYTF
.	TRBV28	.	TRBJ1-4	TGTGCCAGCAGTTTAGAGTCTCCGGATGAAAAACTGTTTTTT	CASSLESPDEKLFF
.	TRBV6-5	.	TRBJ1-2	TGTGCCAGCAGCCGAGGTCCGACGACAGGCTACACCTTC	CASSRGPTTGYTF
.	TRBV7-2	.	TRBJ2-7	TGTGCCAGCAGCTTACTCCCTAGTTCGGCCGAGCAGTACTTC	CASSLLPSSAEQYF
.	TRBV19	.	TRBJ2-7	TGTGCCAGTAGTTTCACGGTGAGCTCCTACGAGCAGTACTTC	CASSFTVSSYEQYF
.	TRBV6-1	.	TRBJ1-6	TGTGCCAGCAGTTTCATGCGGAATTCACCCCTCCACTTT	CASSFMRNSPLHF
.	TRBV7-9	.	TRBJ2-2	TGTGCCAGCAGCTTAGCAGGGGCGTTCACCGGGGAGCTGTTTTTT	CASSLAGAFTGELFF
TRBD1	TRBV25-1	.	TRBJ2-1	TGTGCCAGCAGTGACACAGGGGACTACAATGAGCAGTTCTTC	CASSDTGDYNEQFF
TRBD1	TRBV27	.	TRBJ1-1	TGTGCCAGCAGTTTACCCCCGGGACAGGTGAACACTGAAGCTTTCTTT	CASSLPPGQVNTEAFF
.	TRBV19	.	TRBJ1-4	TGTGCCAGTAGTACCCTGGAACCCACCAGAGGAGACGAAAAACTGTTTTTT	CASSTLEPTRGDEKLFF